The present T cell receptor beta chain was sequenced within a study of shared clonotypes between healthy human individuals. Study at large: Each donor had three CD4 naive, three CD4 memory, two CD8 naive and one CD8 memory plate.

The germline V gene has CDR1 SGHTA and CDR2 FQGNSA. Trimming removed 1 base from V and 7 bases from J; junction bases left unmatched: 8. The CDR3 totals 15 residues. A note on this clone: Its antigen is unknown.

Sequencing was performed with immunoSEQ multiplex PCR; in TCRdb, only in-frame clones are kept and a portion is missing. The profile shows about 1.5 million clones, 98% of them singletons. Study-wide results and limits: Some clonotypes were shared by all four sorted-subset donors, while others were not shared. The non-shared ones had lower generation probabilities than the shared ones.

The sequencing sample was made of naive CD4+ T cells sorted from blood. Subset indicated: CD45RA+ positively selected. The chain employs TRBV7-2 and TRBJ1-1; 8 nucleotides line up with TRBD1. This sequence originates from a man aged 25-45 years in good health. The CDR3 bases are TGTGCCAGCAGCTTAGATTCAGGGGGCTGGGTTGAAGCTTTCTTT. Residues: CASSLDSGGWVEAFF. Full variable domain (outside the CDR3, taken from reference TRBV7-2 and TRBJ1-1): GAGVSQSPSNKVTEKGKDVELRCDPISGHTALYWYRQSLGQGLEFLIYFQGNSAPDKSGLPSDRFSAERTGGSVSTLTIQRTQQEDSAVYLCASSLDSGGWVEAFFGQGTRLTVV.